Each of the 13 T cell receptor beta chains below was sequenced from the same sample in a study of identical twins. Each CDR3 protein gets one entry after TCRdb re-called the 5' RACE reads with MiXCR. This sample carries roughly 1,500,000 distinct CDR3 sequences, roughly a third of them seen once, and the ten largest clones take less than 0.35%. The specimen sequenced was cord blood. These receptor sequences come from a newborn girl in good health.

This chain joins TRBV5-1 and TRBJ1-1; 7 bases are a match to TRBD1. The CDR3 is 14 amino acids. The germline V gene encodes CDR1 SGHRS and CDR2 YFSETQ. V shed 4 bases, J shed 4 bases, and the junction held 7 bases outside the gene matches. The CDR3 nucleotides read TGCGCCAGCAGCGACAGGGAAGGGAGCACTGAAGCTTTCTTT. Its translation: CASSDREGSTEAFF.

This clonotype was detected only a few times. This chain links TRBV7-9 with TRBJ2-7; no firm D call. Germline CDR1 reads SEHNR; CDR2 reads FQNEAQ (reference sequence). This CDR3 has 13 amino acids. V dropped 4 bases and J dropped 2 bases, with 9 bases sitting between them. CDR3: CASSSTKTYEQYF. The CDR3 DNA sequence: TGTGCCAGCAGCTCAACAAAAACCTACGAGCAGTACTTC.

This clonotype was observed a handful of times. The CDR3 is CASSGSQGAGFQPQHF. In DNA, the CDR3 is TGTGCCAGCAGTGGATCACAGGGGGCGGGATTTCAGCCCCAGCATTTT. The chain combines TRBV6-1 with TRBJ1-5; TRBD1 agrees at 9 bases. Germline V gene lookup returns CDR1 MNHNS and CDR2 SASEGT. The CDR3 spans 16 residues. V shed 4 bases, J shed 6 bases, and the junction held 10 bases outside the gene matches.

This chain links TRBV24-1 with TRBJ2-1; tentative D call: TRBD2 (6 bases). The CDR3 has 13 residues. Per the germline V gene, CDR1 is KGHDR and CDR2 is SFDVKD. The ends were cut back, 8 bases at V and 5 bases at J, with 12 bases in the middle. The CDR3 here is CATMDGGDNEQFF. CDR3 DNA: TGTGCCACCATGGACGGAGGGGACAATGAGCAGTTCTTC.

This clonotype turned up a few times. The chain employs TRBV19 and TRBJ1-2; 8 bases are shared with TRBD1. The CDR3 contains 14 residues. V lost 5 bases, J lost 6 bases, and 8 bases stayed unmatched. Germline CDR1 reads LNHDA; CDR2 reads SQIVND (reference sequence). The CDR3 nucleotides read TGTGCCAGTAGTTCTCCTTTGGACAGGGATGGCTACACCTTC. Translating it yields CASSSPLDRDGYTF.

The chain's CDR3 is CASSSQGLAVSYEQYF. The CDR3 coding sequence is TGTGCCAGCAGCTCCCAGGGACTAGCGGTTTCCTACGAGCAGTACTTC. V gene TRBV7-2 combines with J gene TRBJ2-7; 11 bases fit TRBD2. Unmatched junction bases numbered 6, after V lost 4 bases and J lost 1 base. There are 16 residues in the CDR3. CDR1 and CDR2 (germline): SGHTA, FQGNSA.

This sequence joins TRBV5-1 and TRBJ1-2; TRBD1 aligns across 7 bases. Germline V gives CDR1 SGHRS, CDR2 YFSETQ. This CDR3 contains 18 residues. Unmatched junction bases numbered 16, after V lost 5 bases and J lost 0 bases. CDR3 in amino acids: CASRKDRANQRANYGYTF. The CDR3 DNA sequence: TGCGCCAGCAGAAAAGACAGGGCCAACCAACGAGCTAACTATGGCTACACCTTC.

This chain joins TRBV10-2 and TRBJ2-7; 10 bases line up with TRBD2. Germline CDR1 and CDR2: WSHSY and SAAADI. The CDR3 runs 15 residues. The V gene end was trimmed by 0 bases and the J gene end by 3 bases; junction bases not matched to a gene: 2. The CDR3 coding sequence is TGCGCCAGCAGTGAGTCCGGACTAGCGGTCTACGAGCAGTACTTC. This gives the protein CASSESGLAVYEQYF.

The rearrangement links TRBV7-9 to TRBJ1-2; maybe TRBD1 (6 bases). Germline lookup yields CDR1 SEHNR and CDR2 FQNEAQ (reference sequence). This CDR3 spans 15 amino acids. The V end was cut by 4 bases, the J end by 4 bases, with 16 bases between. CDR3 residues: CASSSYPGHAYGYTF. The CDR3 bases are TGTGCCAGCAGCTCCTACCCGGGACATGCCTATGGCTACACCTTC.

About this clonotype itself: A much larger clone lies a single base off, so this may be a read error. V usage is TRBV29-1 and J usage is TRBJ2-5, with 7 bases identical to TRBD1. The J call may be faulty, since TRBJ2-1 better matches the DNA end. CDR3 length: 13 residues. The germline CDR1 and CDR2 sequences are SQVTM and ANQGSEA. This CDR3 is CSAYRGWQETQFF. The CDR3 DNA is TGCAGCGCATACAGGGGCTGGCAAGAGACCCAGTTCTTC.

This clonotype has only a few counts. The chain employs TRBV11-2 and TRBJ2-1; possibly TRBD2 for D (5 bases). In germline, CDR1 is SGHAT, CDR2 FQNNGV. This CDR3 is built from 14 residues. V was pared by 1 base and J by 11 bases, with 15 bases between. CDR3 DNA sequence: TGTGCCAGCAGCTTAGGAGGACTCCGGGCGAAGCAGTTCTTC. It codes for CASSLGGLRAKQFF. Variable domain in full (rest from reference TRBV11-2 and TRBJ2-1): EAGVAQSPRYKIIEKRQSVAFWCNPISGHATLYWYQQILGQGPKLLIQFQNNGVVDDSQLPKDRFSAERLKGVDSTLKIQPAKLEDSAVYLCASSLGGLRAKQFFGPGTRLTVL.

This clonotype was recorded only once. This chain joins TRBV7-2 and TRBJ2-1, with unresolved D. V was trimmed by 6 bases and J by 0 bases, leaving 12 bases between them. The CDR3 sequence is 15 residues long. CDR1 and CDR2 from the germline V gene are SGHTA and FQGNSA. Written as DNA, the CDR3 is TGTGCCAGCAGGTCAAGCGTCAGCTCCTACAATGAGCAGTTCTTC. Translation: CASRSSVSSYNEQFF.

A few counts support this clonotype. Relative to the germline gene, one junction end is altered; a read error may explain this. The chain combines TRBV29-1 with TRBJ2-5; D perhaps matches TRBD1 (6 bases). The CDR3 loop spans 13 amino acids. Germline V CDR1 and CDR2: SQVTM, ANQGSEA. CDR3 amino acids: CIVEKGHWETQYF. Here the CDR3 DNA reads TGCATCGTTGAAAAGGGACACTGGGAGACCCAGTACTTC.